What follows describes a single T cell receptor beta chain. The data were taken from a study of blood T cell repertoires in COVID-19. For the study at large: In each case, the material was cDNA or gDNA derived from T cells, B-cell-depleted T cells, or PBMCs.

J lost 4 bases, V lost 8 bases, and 4 bases had no gene match. The germline V gene encodes CDR1 MNHNY and CDR2 SVGAGI (reference sequence). The CDR3 has 13 residues. In the source study's methods: Reference gene primer amplification in the assay estimated nucleated cell counts. Clones were sequenced by immunoSEQ multiplex PCR, and TCRdb holds only the in-frame ones, with some missing. D and trimming come from the DNA, and the V and J calls and clone size come from that table. The sample has 90,000 to 120,000 clones, about three quarters seen once; the top ten hold roughly 4%. The TCR comes from a man between 65 and 85 years old with acute or convalescent COVID-19. Sequenced: peripheral blood. This chain connects TRBV6-6 to TRBJ1-5, with TRBD1 matching 8 bases. In DNA form, the CDR3 reads TGTGCCAGCTCAGGGGGCGTAAATCAGCCCCAGCATTTT. It specifies CASSGGVNQPQHF.